These 30 T cell receptor beta chains share one sample of origin, sequenced in a study of shared clonotypes between healthy human individuals. Here immunoSEQ multiplex PCR was the method, and the copy in TCRdb shows in-frame clones only, minus some. The sample includes a few million clones, over 85% of them seen just once. Positively selected for CCR7, the CD45RO-negative cells used as naive CD8 cells excluded terminally differentiated effector memory CD45RA+ cells. Sequenced material: naive CD8+ T cells from PBMCs. Source of these receptors: a man in his late teens or twenties in good health. Some clones in this sample may be carry-over from other donors' samples.

This rearrangement joins TRBV7-6 to TRBJ2-7; 10 positions match TRBD2. J lost 3 bases, V lost 5 bases, and 7 bases had no gene match. The CDR3 loop spans 15 amino acids. The germline CDR1 and CDR2 sequences are SGHVS and FNYEAQ. CDR3 loop: CASSIGTSVYYEQYF. For the CDR3, the DNA is TGTGCCAGCAGCATCGGGACTAGCGTATACTACGAGCAGTACTTC.

CDR3 in DNA: TGTGCCAGCAGGCCAGATGCGAGACACGAGCAGTACTTC. Translation: CASRPDARHEQYF. This chain uses TRBV6-5 with TRBJ2-7, with unresolved D. Germline CDR1 and CDR2: MNHEY and SVGAGI. V gave up 6 bases and J gave up 5 bases, with 14 bases separating them. CDR3 length: 13 residues.

This clone was seen a handful of times. The same CDR3 can be traced to other DNA sequences in this sample. The gene calls are TRBV28 and TRBJ2-7, with D unclear. Germline V gene sequence: CDR1 MDHEN, CDR2 SYDVKM. Deletions cut 2 bases from V and 0 bases from J, with 5 bases between. The CDR3 runs 13 residues. This chain's CDR3 is CASSLQDSYEQYF. CDR3 nucleotide sequence: TGTGCCAGCAGTTTACAGGACTCCTACGAGCAGTACTTC.

The chain links TRBV19 to TRBJ1-1; no definite D call. The V gene's germline CDR1 is LNHDA and CDR2 SQIVND (reference sequence). V lost 5 bases, J lost 1 base, and 17 bases lay in between. There are 16 residues in the CDR3. The chain's CDR3 is CASSPPSGPQNTEAFF. CDR3 coding DNA: TGTGCCAGTAGTCCTCCCTCCGGGCCCCAGAACACTGAAGCTTTCTTT. Supplemented by reference TRBV19 and TRBJ1-1, the full variable domain reads DGGITQSPKYLFRKEGQNVTLSCEQNLNHDAMYWYRQDPGQGLRLIYYSQIVNDFQKGDIAEGYSVSREKKESFPLTVTSAQKNPTAFYLCASSPPSGPQNTEAFFGQGTRLTVV.

The V gene is TRBV27, the J gene TRBJ1-2, with 9 bases that match TRBD1. From germline, CDR1 is MNHEY and CDR2 SMNVEV (reference sequence). Trimming cost V 4 bases and J 0 bases; bases outside gene matches: 9. The CDR3 is made up of 17 amino acids. The CDR3 DNA is TGTGCCAGCAGTTCCCCGGGACAGGGAGGAACTAACTATGGCTACACCTTC. Translation gives CASSSPGQGGTNYGYTF.

The rearrangement joins TRBV6-4 to TRBJ2-5; TRBD1 agrees at 7 bases. The germline V gene has CDR1 MRHNA and CDR2 SNTAGT. V lost 2 bases and J lost 1; bases outside the gene matches: 4. CDR3 size: 15 residues. CDR3 in amino acids: CASSDRTGVQETQYF. The CDR3 nucleotides are TGTGCCAGCAGTGACCGAACAGGGGTCCAAGAGACCCAGTACTTC.

This clone has more than one count but fewer than ten. The genes are TRBV6-1 and TRBJ1-5, with D possibly TRBD1 on 5 matching bases. Trimming left V 2 bases short and J 4 bases short, with 12 bases between. Germline loops: CDR1 MNHNS, CDR2 SASEGT. The CDR3 contains 15 residues. CDR3 sequence reads: CASSEWWTSNQPQHF. The DNA of the CDR3 is TGTGCCAGCAGTGAATGGTGGACATCTAATCAGCCCCAGCATTTT.

In this sample, this clone turned up once. The chain has TRBV9 and TRBJ2-3, with no clear D. Trimming cost V 1 base and J 2 bases, with 11 bases left between them. The germline gives CDR1 SGDLS, CDR2 YYNGEE. CDR3 length: 15 residues. CDR3 amino acids: CASSVYGRYTDTQYF. For the CDR3, the DNA is TGTGCCAGCAGCGTATATGGCAGGTACACAGATACGCAGTATTTT.

V gene TRBV28 combines with J gene TRBJ2-7; tentatively, D is TRBD1 or TRBD2 (5 bases each). Germline loops: CDR1 MDHEN, CDR2 SYDVKM. Trimming left V 7 bases short and J 0 bases short, with 13 bases between. The CDR3 consists of 14 residues. The CDR3 DNA sequence: TGTGCCAGCAATCGGGGCCCTCGCTCCTACGAGCAGTACTTC. Protein product: CASNRGPRSYEQYF.

CDR3 bases: TGTGCCAGCAGCTGGGGACTAGCGACAATGTCCTACGAGCAGTACTTC. This encodes CASSWGLATMSYEQYF. The V gene is TRBV5-5, the J gene TRBJ2-7; 10 nucleotides match TRBD2. The trim removed 3 bases at V and 1 base at J, leaving 7 bases unmatched. Germline V gives CDR1 SGHKS, CDR2 YYEKEE (reference sequence). The CDR3 is 16 residues long.

The J gene is TRBJ2-3, the V gene TRBV29-1, with 8 nucleotides matching TRBD1. The CDR3 consists of 14 residues. V was pared by 2 bases and J by 4 bases, with 5 bases of the junction left unmatched. The germline CDR1 and CDR2 sequences are SQVTM and ANQGSEA. In DNA, the CDR3 is TGCAGCGTTGAAAAAACAGGGGGAGCAGATACGCAGTATTTT. Its protein is CSVEKTGGADTQYF.

This clone was detected once. The rearrangement links TRBV5-4 to TRBJ2-7; D may be TRBD1 (6 bases). V gave up 3 bases and J gave up 1 base, with 14 bases separating them. The CDR3 runs 15 residues. CDR1 and CDR2 (germline): SGHNT, YYREEE (reference sequence). The chain's CDR3 is CASSSARGTSYEQYF. CDR3 sequence (DNA): TGTGCCAGCAGCTCGGCGAGGGGGACGTCCTACGAGCAGTACTTC.

The chain uses TRBV4-1 and TRBJ1-5, with TRBD1 as a possible D gene (6 bases). There are 14 residues in the CDR3. Germline V gene lookup returns CDR1 MGHRA and CDR2 YSYEKL. Trimming cost V 4 bases and J 7 bases, with 14 bases left between them. DNA for the CDR3: TGCGCCAGCAGCCCCCTAACAGGGAAGCAGCCCCAGCATTTT. It translates to CASSPLTGKQPQHF.

J is TRBJ2-1 and V is TRBV7-9; 8 bases align to TRBD2. With 5 bases clipped from V and 5 bases from J, the junction kept 8 bases outside the gene matches. The CDR3 covers 15 residues. The germline V gene encodes CDR1 SEHNR and CDR2 FQNEAQ (reference sequence). CDR3 region: CASSPGSGGDNEQFF. CDR3 sequence (DNA): TGTGCCAGCAGCCCCGGTTCGGGGGGGGACAATGAGCAGTTCTTC.

The V gene is TRBV13, the J gene TRBJ2-1, with D tentatively TRBD1 (5 bases). V was cut by 3 bases and J by 7 bases, with 10 bases left in between. The CDR3 loop spans 13 amino acids. Germline V CDR1 and CDR2: PRHDT, FYEKMQ (reference sequence). CDR3 bases: TGTGCCAGCAGCTTGAACAGGCGGAATGAGCAGTTCTTC. Translation: CASSLNRRNEQFF.

V gene TRBV28 combines with J gene TRBJ1-2, with TRBD1 as a possible D gene (5 bases). The germline gives CDR1 MDHEN, CDR2 SYDVKM. The CDR3 covers 14 residues. V was clipped by 6 bases and J by 2 bases, with 13 bases between them. CDR3 loop: CASSRGFKNYGYTF. The CDR3 DNA sequence: TGTGCCAGCAGCCGGGGGTTTAAGAACTATGGCTACACCTTC.

The CDR3 loop is CASSFRADFNYGYTF. The CDR3, as DNA: TGTGCCAGCAGTTTCAGGGCAGACTTTAACTATGGCTACACCTTC. V usage is TRBV28 and J usage is TRBJ1-2; weak D call: TRBD1 (5 bases). Deletions cut 3 bases from V and 1 base from J, with 12 bases between. The CDR3 spans 15 residues. The germline CDR1 and CDR2 sequences are MDHEN and SYDVKM.

The rearrangement joins TRBV11-2 to TRBJ2-5, with no clear D. The V and J ends lost 2 bases and 4 bases respectively, with 11 bases between them. The CDR3 spans 14 residues. Germline assignment: CDR1 SGHAT and CDR2 FQNNGV. As DNA, the CDR3 is TGTGCCAGCAGCTTAAGTCCTATGATAGAGACCCAGTACTTC. As protein: CASSLSPMIETQYF.

The V gene is TRBV5-1, the J gene TRBJ2-3; TRBD2 aligns across 10 bases. In germline, CDR1 is SGHRS, CDR2 YFSETQ. V shed 1 base and J 3 bases; nucleotides not matched to a gene: 8. This CDR3 is 17 amino acids long. This CDR3 reads CASSLLLAGVRTDTQYF. The DNA of the CDR3 is TGCGCCAGCAGCTTGCTCCTAGCGGGAGTCCGGACAGATACGCAGTATTTT.

V is TRBV29-1 and J is TRBJ2-7; D is undetermined. CDR1 and CDR2 from the germline V gene are SQVTM and ANQGSEA. The CDR3 length is 13 residues. Trimming cost V 3 bases and J 4 bases, with 13 bases left between them. As DNA, the CDR3 is TGCAGCGTTGAGACGTCAGCCCCTTACGAGCAGTACTTC. Translated, it gives CSVETSAPYEQYF.

V usage is TRBV7-9 and J usage is TRBJ2-5; D is uncertain. The J call may be mistaken, given a closer DNA end match to TRBJ2-7. CDR1 is SEHNR and CDR2 is FQNEAQ in the germline V gene (reference sequence). The CDR3 is 15 amino acids. CDR3 sequence reads: CASSLAKGKLYEQYF. The CDR3 coding sequence is TGTGCCAGCAGCTTAGCCAAGGGTAAATTATACGAGCAGTACTTC.

This clone has only a few counts. The chain has TRBV4-2 and TRBJ1-1; 9 bases match TRBD1. CDR1 and CDR2 (germline): LGHNA, YNFKEQ. This CDR3 has 14 residues. Trimming cost V 3 bases and J 6 bases; bases outside gene matches: 5. CDR3 amino acids: CASSHRTGVAEAFF. The CDR3 nucleotides are TGTGCCAGCAGCCACCGGACAGGGGTTGCTGAAGCTTTCTTT.

This chain uses TRBV27 with TRBJ1-1, with a weak D call TRBD1 (5 bases). The CDR3 is made up of 13 amino acids. V was trimmed by 4 bases and J by 5 bases, leaving 11 bases between them. The germline V gene has CDR1 MNHEY and CDR2 SMNVEV (reference sequence). CDR3 bases: TGTGCCAGCAGTTGGTACGGGGGTACTGAAGCTTTCTTT. It yields the protein CASSWYGGTEAFF.

The chain recombines TRBV5-1 with TRBJ2-5; 10 nucleotides agree with TRBD2. In germline, CDR1 is SGHRS, CDR2 YFSETQ. J was trimmed by 3 bases and V by 0 bases; bases with no gene match: 8. The CDR3 is 17 amino acids. The CDR3 loop reads CASSLEGLAGEEETQYF. CDR3 in DNA: TGCGCCAGCAGCTTGGAGGGCCTAGCGGGAGAGGAAGAGACCCAGTACTTC.

A word on this clone: Different DNA sequences within this sample yield the same CDR3. The chain recombines TRBV11-2 with TRBJ2-7; D not resolved. V was pared by 1 base and J by 2 bases, with 6 bases between. Germline lookup yields CDR1 SGHAT and CDR2 FQNNGV. CDR3 length: 13 amino acids. In DNA, the CDR3 is TGTGCCAGCAGCTTAGGCTGGGCCTACGAGCAGTACTTC. Translating gives CASSLGWAYEQYF.

A note on this clone: The sample has other DNA sequences that encode this CDR3 too. The genes are TRBV7-9 and TRBJ2-1; a weak D match, TRBD2 (5 bases). Trimming stripped 4 bases from V and 2 bases from J, with 6 bases between. Germline CDR1 and CDR2: SEHNR and FQNEAQ (reference sequence). The CDR3 covers 13 residues. DNA for the CDR3: TGTGCCAGCAGCTCACTAGCCTACAATGAGCAGTTCTTC. As protein: CASSSLAYNEQFF.

The rearrangement uses TRBV5-8 and TRBJ2-2, with D tentatively TRBD1 (5 bases). V was shortened by 2 bases and J by 4 bases, with 12 bases between the two germline ends. Looked up from germline, CDR1 is SGHTS and CDR2 is YDEGEE. This CDR3 has 15 amino acids. CDR3 region: CASSLAGRSTGELFF. CDR3 coding DNA: TGTGCCAGCAGCTTAGCAGGGCGCAGCACCGGGGAGCTGTTTTTT. Drawing the rest from reference TRBV5-8 and TRBJ2-2, the complete variable domain is EAGVTQSPTHLIKTRGQQATLRCSPISGHTSVYWYQQALGLGLQFLLWYDEGEERNRGNFPPRFSGRQFPNYSSELNVNALELEDSALYLCASSLAGRSTGELFFGEGSRLTVL.

The rearrangement joins TRBV5-5 to TRBJ1-2, with 9 positions matching TRBD1. This CDR3 region has 14 residues. Per germline, CDR1 SGHKS and CDR2 YYEKEE (reference sequence). V was pared by 4 bases and J by 4 bases, with 5 bases of the junction left unmatched. This CDR3 reads CASSTPGQGYGYTF. The DNA for the CDR3 is TGTGCCAGCAGCACACCGGGACAGGGCTATGGCTACACCTTC.

V usage is TRBV9 and J usage is TRBJ2-4; weak D call: TRBD2 (6 bases). The CDR3 has 16 amino acids. The V end was cut by 3 bases, the J end by 6 bases, with 19 bases between. Looked up from germline, CDR1 is SGDLS and CDR2 is YYNGEE. CDR3 nucleotides: TGTGCCAGCAGCGCGTCCGGGACTGAAGCATTAAACATTCAGTACTTC. Its translation is CASSASGTEALNIQYF. The full variable domain, rest sourced from reference TRBV9 and TRBJ2-4, is DSGVTQTPKHLITATGQRVTLRCSPRSGDLSVYWYQQSLDQGLQFLIQYYNGEERAKGNILERFSAQQFPDLHSELNLSSLELGDSALYFCASSASGTEALNIQYFGAGTRLSVL.

The gene calls are TRBV9 and TRBJ1-1; 7 nucleotides align to TRBD1. This CDR3 region has 16 residues. Germline V gene sequence: CDR1 SGDLS, CDR2 YYNGEE. The V gene end was trimmed by 3 bases and the J gene end by 1 base; junction bases not matched to a gene: 9. The CDR3 region has the DNA TGTGCCAGCAGCGGCCACCCCGGGACAGCGAACACTGAAGCTTTCTTT. Translation: CASSGHPGTANTEAFF.